The 13 T cell receptor beta chains listed next were all sequenced from one sample in a study of monozygotic twins with inflammatory bowel disease. TCRdb re-called the 5' RACE reads, yielding one record per CDR3 amino acid sequence without DNA. This sample's table has under 200,000 distinct CDR3 sequences. Source material: blood. Receptors were obtained from a human donor with ulcerative colitis or Crohn's disease, or a healthy co-twin of an affected twin (not recorded which).

This rearrangement joins TRBV27 to TRBJ2-7; lacking DNA, the TRBD2 call made by TCRdb goes unchecked. The CDR3 sequence is 15 residues long. Germline loops: CDR1 MNHEY, CDR2 SMNVEV (reference sequence). The chain's CDR3 is CASSLSRVTNYEQYF.

V gene TRBV7-9 combines with J gene TRBJ2-3; TCRdb's assignment of TRBD2 cannot be checked, as there is no DNA. The length of the CDR3 is 16 residues. Germline CDR1 reads SEHNR; CDR2 reads FQNEAQ (reference sequence). CDR3 region: CASSLSPAGVTDTQYF.

The chain links TRBV6-2 or TRBV6-3 to TRBJ2-6; the D gene TCRdb calls, TRBD2, cannot be checked with no DNA. Germline lookup yields CDR1 MNHEY and CDR2 SVGEGT. This CDR3 is 20 amino acids long. CDR3: CASSYRPLAGVGSGANVLTF.

The rearrangement uses TRBV29-1 and TRBJ2-1; TCRdb lists TRBD2, though no DNA is available to test this call. Germline CDR1 SQVTM, CDR2 ANQGSEA. This CDR3 comprises 11 residues. CDR3 loop: CSVDLGEGRLF.

The chain employs TRBV19 and TRBJ1-5; the D gene TCRdb calls, TRBD1, cannot be checked with no DNA. CDR1 is LNHDA and CDR2 is SQIVND in the germline V gene (reference sequence). This CDR3 spans 16 amino acids. The CDR3 is CASLRRDRGFEQPQHF.

The rearrangement joins TRBV29-1 to TRBJ2-7. The CDR3 is 12 residues long. Per germline, CDR1 SQVTM and CDR2 ANQGSEA. The CDR3 spells CSVEDLELEQYF.

This chain links TRBV7-9 with TRBJ1-2. The CDR3 consists of 14 residues. Germline values: CDR1 SEHNR, CDR2 FQNEAQ (reference sequence). CDR3 protein: CASSPTETNYGYTF. The variable domain in full, with the rest retrieved from reference TRBV7-9 and TRBJ1-2, is DTGVSQNPRHKITKRGQNVTFRCDPISEHNRLYWYRQTLGQGPEFLTYFQNEAQLEKSRLLSDRFSAERPKGSFSTLEIQRTEQGDSAMYLCASSPTETNYGYTFGSGTRLTVV.

The chain employs TRBV21-1 and TRBJ1-1. TRBV21-1 is deemed a pseudogene. The CDR3 consists of 19 residues. CDR3 residues: CASSPGRGKNLPLNTEAFF.

The V gene is TRBV10-3, the J gene TRBJ2-1; the D gene TCRdb calls, TRBD2, cannot be checked with no DNA. CDR1 is ENHRY and CDR2 is SYGVKD in the germline V gene. The CDR3 sequence is 14 residues long. The CDR3 sequence: CAISVQREGNEQFF.

The rearrangement uses TRBV19 and TRBJ1-5. The germline CDR1 and CDR2 sequences are LNHDA and SQIVND (reference sequence). The CDR3 is made up of 14 amino acids. The CDR3 region is CASSKAVSNQPQHF. Together with reference TRBV19 and TRBJ1-5, the CDR3 gives the full variable domain: DGGITQSPKYLFRKEGQNVTLSCEQNLNHDAMYWYRQDPGQGLRLIYYSQIVNDFQKGDIAEGYSVSREKKESFPLTVTSAQKNPTAFYLCASSKAVSNQPQHFGDGTRLSIL.

The chain combines TRBV19 with TRBJ1-5. This CDR3 comprises 17 residues. Germline V gives CDR1 LNHDA, CDR2 SQIVND (reference sequence). The CDR3: CASSSFRVSGGNQPQHF.

CDR3 sequence reads: CASSPSVQREMETQYF. The chain combines TRBV12-3 or TRBV12-4 with TRBJ2-5; TCRdb lists TRBD2, though no DNA is available to test this call. The CDR3 totals 16 residues.

This chain connects TRBV5-1 to TRBJ1-5. CDR3 size: 14 residues. Germline V gives CDR1 SGHRS, CDR2 YFSETQ. CDR3 amino acids: CASSISAGNQPQHF.